This entry describes one TCR beta chain. Per the study methods: From reference gene primer amplification, estimates of nucleated cell counts were derived. Profiled with immunoSEQ multiplex PCR; TCRdb holds only in-frame clones, not every one. V and J calls and clone size come straight from that table; D and trimming were deduced from the DNA. Altogether some 97,000 clones are present, 70% to 90% being singletons, with the ten largest covering about an eighth. The sample originates from a study of blood T cell repertoires in COVID-19. Looking at the study overall: From the United States, Italy and Spain came samples of acute and convalescent COVID-19. The analysed material was cDNA or gDNA that came from T cells, B-cell-depleted T cells, or PBMCs.

Germline CDR1 is MNHEY and CDR2 is SMNVEV (reference sequence). J was trimmed by 2 bases and V by 2 bases; bases with no gene match: 14. CDR3 length: 18 amino acids. The sequencing input was peripheral blood. The chain links TRBV27 to TRBJ1-1; 7 nucleotides match TRBD1. This clonotype was sampled from a man in his fifties or sixties with active or convalescent COVID-19. This CDR3 is CASSLRRGGSHQNTEAFF. The CDR3 DNA sequence: TGTGCCAGCAGTTTACGGCGAGGGGGCTCACATCAAAACACTGAAGCTTTCTTT.